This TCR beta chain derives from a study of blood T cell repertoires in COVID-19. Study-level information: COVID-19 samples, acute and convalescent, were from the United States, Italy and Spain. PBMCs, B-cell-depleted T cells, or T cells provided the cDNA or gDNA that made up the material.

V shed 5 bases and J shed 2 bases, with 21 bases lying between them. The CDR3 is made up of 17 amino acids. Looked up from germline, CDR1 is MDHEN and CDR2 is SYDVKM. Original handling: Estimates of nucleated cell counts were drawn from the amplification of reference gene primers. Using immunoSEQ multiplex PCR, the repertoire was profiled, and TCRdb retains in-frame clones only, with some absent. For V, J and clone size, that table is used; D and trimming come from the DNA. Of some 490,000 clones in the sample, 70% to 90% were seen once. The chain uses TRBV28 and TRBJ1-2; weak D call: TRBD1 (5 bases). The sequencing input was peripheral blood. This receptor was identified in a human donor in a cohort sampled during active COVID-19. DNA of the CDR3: TGTGCCAGCAGTGGGGGAGGTCAAGGGAAGGGGAACTATGGCTACACCTTC. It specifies CASSGGGQGKGNYGYTF.